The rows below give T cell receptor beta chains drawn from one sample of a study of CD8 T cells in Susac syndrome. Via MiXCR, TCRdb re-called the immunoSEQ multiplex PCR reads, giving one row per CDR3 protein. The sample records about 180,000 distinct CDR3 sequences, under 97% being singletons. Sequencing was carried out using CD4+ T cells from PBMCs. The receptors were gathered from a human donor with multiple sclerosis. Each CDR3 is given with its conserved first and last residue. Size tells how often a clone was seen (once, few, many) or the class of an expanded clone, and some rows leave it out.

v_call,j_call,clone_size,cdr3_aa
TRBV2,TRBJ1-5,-,CASSERGDSNQPQHF
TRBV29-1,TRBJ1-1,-,CSVAQGLNTEAFF
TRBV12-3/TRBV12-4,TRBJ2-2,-,CASSSRVTGELFF
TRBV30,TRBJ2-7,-,CASASMGSYEQYF
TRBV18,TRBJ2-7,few,CASSPAGYEQYF
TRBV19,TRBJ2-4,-,CASSDPQKNIQYF
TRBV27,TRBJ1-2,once,CASRTPNYGYTF
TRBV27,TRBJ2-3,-,CASRYSGTPGDTQYF
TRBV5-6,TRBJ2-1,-,CASTFRGGGTYNEQFF
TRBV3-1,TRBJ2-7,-,CASSQAGVEGIYF
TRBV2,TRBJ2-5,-,CASSEDRLSETQYF
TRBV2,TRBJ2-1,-,CASSPPDLNEQFF
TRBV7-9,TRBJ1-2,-,CASSSALLGYGYTF
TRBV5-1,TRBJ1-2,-,CASSGGTGPYGYTF
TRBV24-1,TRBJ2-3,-,CATSEARDLSTDTQYF
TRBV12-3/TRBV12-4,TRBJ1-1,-,CASGVAGGLNTEAFF
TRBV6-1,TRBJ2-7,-,CASSPLQTAGDFGEQYF
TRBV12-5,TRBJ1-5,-,CASGLASGGGSNQPQHF
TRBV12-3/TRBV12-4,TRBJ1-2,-,CASSLDSLGNGYTF
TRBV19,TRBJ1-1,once,CASKSYQGAEPNTEAFF
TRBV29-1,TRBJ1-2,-,CSVTPGTGVGYNYGYTF
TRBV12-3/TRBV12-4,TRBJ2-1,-,CASSLDLNNEQFF
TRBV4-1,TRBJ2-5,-,CASRLGGGGFQETQYF
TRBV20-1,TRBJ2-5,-,CSASGGLQETQYF
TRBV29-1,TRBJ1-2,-,CSVEDPRRTAYGYTF
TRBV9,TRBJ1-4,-,CASSYQGEKLFF
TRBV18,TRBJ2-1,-,CASSPPGTSGGRNEQFF
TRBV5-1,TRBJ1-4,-,CASSPGQREKLFF
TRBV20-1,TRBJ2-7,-,CSATGTGASYEQYF
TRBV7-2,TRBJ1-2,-,CASSFDRLNYGYTF
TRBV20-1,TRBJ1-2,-,CSARATAAGYGYTF
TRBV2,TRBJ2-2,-,CASNRGDNGELFF
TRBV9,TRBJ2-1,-,CASSVQAQGGSEQFF
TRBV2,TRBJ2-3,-,CASQDTGSTDTQYF